A selection of T cell receptor beta chains follows, all from one sample in a study of siplizumab effects on memory and regulatory T cells. Produced via immunoSEQ multiplex PCR; TCRdb's table is partial and in-frame only. The sample contains approximately 100,000 clones, 92% of which appear only once. The source material was Tregs sorted from blood. All receptors derive from a human donor in good health. Both conserved end residues are part of each CDR3. D genes are given only for firm matches. The size of a clone is reported for some rows only, either as once, few or many, or as a class for expanded clones.

TGCGCCAGCAGCTCCGGGACAGGGAACACCGGGGAGCTGTTTTTT | CASSSGTGNTGELFF | 15 | NA | TRBJ2-2 | TRBD1 | TRBV5-1
TGTGCCAGCAGCGGAACCTGGACTAGCGGGTGGAGGGGGACGACCGGGGAGCTGTTTTTT | CASSGTWTSGWRGTTGELFF | 20 | NA | TRBJ2-2 | TRBD2 | TRBV9
TGTGCCAGCTCACCGGACGTGACGGGGGATACGCAGTATTTT | CASSPDVTGDTQYF | 14 | NA | TRBJ2-3 | NA | TRBV18
TGCGCCAGCAGCTTGGCCATAGGCAGGGGGTTGAGTGAGCAGTTCTTC | CASSLAIGRGLSEQFF | 16 | NA | TRBJ2-1 | TRBD1 | TRBV5-1
TGTGCCAGCAGGTATTATAGCGGGAGAACAGATACGCAGTATTTT | CASRYYSGRTDTQYF | 15 | NA | TRBJ2-3 | TRBD2 | TRBV7-9
TGTGCCAGCGGCTCGACTAGAGATACGCAGTATTTT | CASGSTRDTQYF | 12 | NA | TRBJ2-3 | NA | TRBV28
TGTGCCAGCAGGGTGACAGGATACAATGAGCAGTTCTTC | CASRVTGYNEQFF | 13 | NA | TRBJ2-1 | NA | TRBV7-3
TGTGCCACCAGCTTTCCACCCACACTTCAGGGTTCACCCCTCCACTTT | CATSFPPTLQGSPLHF | 16 | NA | TRBJ1-6 | NA | TRBV15
TGTGCCAGCAGTTTGGCCGTAGGGGTCTACGAGCAGTACTTC | CASSLAVGVYEQYF | 14 | NA | TRBJ2-7 | NA | TRBV27
TGTGCCAGCAGTGAAAAGGTAGCGGGAGAATTCGGGACAGATACGCAGTATTTT | CASSEKVAGEFGTDTQYF | 18 | once | TRBJ2-3 | TRBD2 | TRBV6-1
TGCGCCAGCAGCCCACGGGGTCGGGCCTACGAGCAGTACTTC | CASSPRGRAYEQYF | 14 | NA | TRBJ2-7 | NA | TRBV4-1
TGTGCCAGCAGCTTAGCTGGCAGAAGAGATACGCAGTATTTT | CASSLAGRRDTQYF | 14 | NA | TRBJ2-3 | NA | TRBV7-9
TGTGCCCGGCGAGAGCGGGAGAGAGAGACCCAGTACTTC | CARRERERETQYF | 13 | NA | TRBJ2-5 | NA | TRBV21-1
TGTGCCAGCAGGGTCCCCCGTGGCTACAATGAGCAGTTCTTC | CASRVPRGYNEQFF | 14 | NA | TRBJ2-1 | NA | TRBV28
TGTGCCAGCAGTCCGACCATACAAGAGACCCAGTACTTC | CASSPTIQETQYF | 13 | NA | TRBJ2-5 | NA | TRBV27